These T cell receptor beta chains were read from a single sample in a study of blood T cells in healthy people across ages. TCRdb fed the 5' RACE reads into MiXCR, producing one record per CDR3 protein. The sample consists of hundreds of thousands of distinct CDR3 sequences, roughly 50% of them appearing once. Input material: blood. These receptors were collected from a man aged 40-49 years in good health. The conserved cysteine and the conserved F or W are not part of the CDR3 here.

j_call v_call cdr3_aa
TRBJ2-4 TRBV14 ASSNSRGTIQY
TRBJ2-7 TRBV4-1 ASSPGQGWDEQY
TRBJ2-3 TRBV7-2 ASSLLSDTQY
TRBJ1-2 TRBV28 ASSPDLTGGYYGYT
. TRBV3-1 ASSEGTGGAYEQY
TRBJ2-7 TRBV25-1 ASSEVLYEQY
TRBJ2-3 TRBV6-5 ASSHLAGTDTQY
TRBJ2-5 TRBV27 ASSLYSGSRETQY
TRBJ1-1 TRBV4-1 ASSQNRIGDTEAF
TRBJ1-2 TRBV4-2 ASSQDKGARAGYT
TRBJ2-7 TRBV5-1 TSNRAGESYEQY
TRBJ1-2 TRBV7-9 ASSLATGTGNNGYT
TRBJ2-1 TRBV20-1 SARWTGKSYEQF
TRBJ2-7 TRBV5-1 ASSLRGPNLSYEQY
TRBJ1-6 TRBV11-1 ASSRYEGDSPLH
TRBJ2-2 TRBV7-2 ASSSTSGANTGELF
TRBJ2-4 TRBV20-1 SASGEPGPRVNIQY
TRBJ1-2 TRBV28 ASSSPGPSKHGYT
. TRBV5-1 TSSRTSDYEQY
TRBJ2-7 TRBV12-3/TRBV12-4 ASSPTNRERSYEQY
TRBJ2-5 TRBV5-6 ASSSILSGGAPLQETQY